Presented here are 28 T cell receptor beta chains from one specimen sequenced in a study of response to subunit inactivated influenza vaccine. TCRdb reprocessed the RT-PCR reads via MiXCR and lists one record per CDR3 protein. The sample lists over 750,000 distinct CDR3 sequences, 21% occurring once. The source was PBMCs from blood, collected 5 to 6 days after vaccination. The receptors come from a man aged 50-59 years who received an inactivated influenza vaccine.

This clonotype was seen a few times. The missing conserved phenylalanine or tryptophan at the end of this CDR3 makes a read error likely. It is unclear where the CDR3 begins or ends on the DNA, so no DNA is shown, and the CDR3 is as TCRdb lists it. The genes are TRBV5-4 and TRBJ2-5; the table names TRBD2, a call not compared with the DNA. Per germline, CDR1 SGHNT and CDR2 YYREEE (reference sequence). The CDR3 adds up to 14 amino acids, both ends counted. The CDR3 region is CASRTPGTSGSPSR.

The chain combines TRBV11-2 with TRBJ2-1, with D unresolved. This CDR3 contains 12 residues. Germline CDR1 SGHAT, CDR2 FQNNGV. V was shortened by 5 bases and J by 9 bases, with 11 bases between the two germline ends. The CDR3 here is CASSTSWAEQFF. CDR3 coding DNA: TGTGCCAGCAGCACTTCCTGGGCTGAGCAGTTCTTC.

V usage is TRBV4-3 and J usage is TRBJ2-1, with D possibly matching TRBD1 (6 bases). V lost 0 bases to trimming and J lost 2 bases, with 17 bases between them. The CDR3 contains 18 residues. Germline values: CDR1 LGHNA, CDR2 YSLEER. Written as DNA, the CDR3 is TGCGCCAGCAGCCAAGATTTAGGACATACAGGGCCCTACAATGAGCAGTTCTTC. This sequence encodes CASSQDLGHTGPYNEQFF.

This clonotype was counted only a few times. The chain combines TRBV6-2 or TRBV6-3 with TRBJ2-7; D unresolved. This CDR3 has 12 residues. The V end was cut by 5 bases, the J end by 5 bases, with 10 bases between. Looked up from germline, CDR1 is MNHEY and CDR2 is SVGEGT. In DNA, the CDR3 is TGTGCCAGCAGTGTGGGGTTCAACGAGCAGTACTTC. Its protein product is CASSVGFNEQYF.

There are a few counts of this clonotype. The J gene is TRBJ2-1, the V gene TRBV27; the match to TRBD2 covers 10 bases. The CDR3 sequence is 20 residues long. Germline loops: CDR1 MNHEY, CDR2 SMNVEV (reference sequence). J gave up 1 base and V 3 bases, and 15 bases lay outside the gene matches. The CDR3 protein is CASSLMASGSLVGSYNEQFF. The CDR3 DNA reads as TGTGCCAGCAGTTTGATGGCTAGCGGGAGTTTAGTGGGTTCCTACAATGAGCAGTTCTTC.

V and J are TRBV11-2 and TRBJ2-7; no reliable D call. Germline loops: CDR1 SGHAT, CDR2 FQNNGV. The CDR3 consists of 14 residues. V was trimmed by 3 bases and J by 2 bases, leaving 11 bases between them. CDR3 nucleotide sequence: TGTGCCAGCAGCTTGATTTCTGGGGCCTACGAGCAGTACTTC. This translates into CASSLISGAYEQYF.

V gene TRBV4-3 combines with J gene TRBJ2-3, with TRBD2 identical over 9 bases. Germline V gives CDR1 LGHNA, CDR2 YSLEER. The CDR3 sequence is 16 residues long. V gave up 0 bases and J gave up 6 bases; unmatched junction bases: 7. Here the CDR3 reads CASSQDQGLALDTQYF. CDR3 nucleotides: TGCGCCAGCAGCCAAGATCAGGGACTAGCATTGGATACGCAGTATTTT.

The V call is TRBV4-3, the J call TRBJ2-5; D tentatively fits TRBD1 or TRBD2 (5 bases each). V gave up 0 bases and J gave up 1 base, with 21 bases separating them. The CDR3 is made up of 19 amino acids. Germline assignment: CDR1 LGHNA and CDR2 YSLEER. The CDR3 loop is CASSQDLSGPPRVQETQYF. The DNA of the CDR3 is TGCGCCAGCAGCCAAGACCTTTCGGGACCTCCCCGAGTCCAAGAGACCCAGTACTTC.

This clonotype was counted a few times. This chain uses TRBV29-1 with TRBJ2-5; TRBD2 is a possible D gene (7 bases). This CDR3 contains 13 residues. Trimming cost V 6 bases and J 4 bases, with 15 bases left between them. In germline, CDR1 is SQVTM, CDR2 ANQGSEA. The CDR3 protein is CSVQGGAGETQYF. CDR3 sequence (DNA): TGCAGCGTCCAAGGGGGGGCAGGAGAGACCCAGTACTTC.

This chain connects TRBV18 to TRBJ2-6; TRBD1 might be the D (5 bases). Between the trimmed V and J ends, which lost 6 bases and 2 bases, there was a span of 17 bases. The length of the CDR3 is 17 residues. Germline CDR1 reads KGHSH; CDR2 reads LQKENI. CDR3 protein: CASSARVSTAGANVLTF. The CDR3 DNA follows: TGTGCCAGCTCTGCCAGGGTCTCTACCGCTGGGGCCAACGTCCTGACTTTC.

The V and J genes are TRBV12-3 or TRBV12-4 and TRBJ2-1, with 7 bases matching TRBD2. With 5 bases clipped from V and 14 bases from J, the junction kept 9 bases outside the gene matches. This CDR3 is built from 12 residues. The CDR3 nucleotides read TGTGCCAGCAGTCGCGGTGGGACTACGAAGTTCTTC. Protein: CASSRGGTTKFF.

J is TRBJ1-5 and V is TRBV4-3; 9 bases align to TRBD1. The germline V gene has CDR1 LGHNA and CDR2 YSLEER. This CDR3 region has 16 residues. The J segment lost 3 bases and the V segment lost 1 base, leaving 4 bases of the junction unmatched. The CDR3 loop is CASSQGGQGHNQPQHF. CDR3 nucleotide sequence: TGCGCCAGCAGCCAAGGGGGACAGGGACACAATCAGCCCCAGCATTTT.

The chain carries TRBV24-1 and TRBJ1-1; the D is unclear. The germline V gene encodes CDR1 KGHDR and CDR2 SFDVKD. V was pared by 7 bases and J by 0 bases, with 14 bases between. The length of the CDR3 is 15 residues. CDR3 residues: CATRVTSNMNTEAFF. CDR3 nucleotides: TGTGCCACCAGGGTGACAAGCAACATGAACACTGAAGCTTTCTTT.

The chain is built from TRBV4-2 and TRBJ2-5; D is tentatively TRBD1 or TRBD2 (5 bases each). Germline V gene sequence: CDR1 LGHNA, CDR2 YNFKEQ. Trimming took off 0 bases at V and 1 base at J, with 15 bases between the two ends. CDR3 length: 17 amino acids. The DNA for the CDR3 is TGTGCCAGCAGCCAAGATGCCGGAGACGGGGCCCAAGAGACCCAGTACTTC. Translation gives CASSQDAGDGAQETQYF.

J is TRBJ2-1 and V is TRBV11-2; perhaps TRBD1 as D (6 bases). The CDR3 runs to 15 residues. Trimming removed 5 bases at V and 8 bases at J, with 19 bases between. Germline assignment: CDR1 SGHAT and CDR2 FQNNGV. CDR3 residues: CASSVSPGGLHEQFF. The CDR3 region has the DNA TGTGCCAGCAGCGTTAGTCCTGGGGGCCTCCATGAGCAGTTCTTC.

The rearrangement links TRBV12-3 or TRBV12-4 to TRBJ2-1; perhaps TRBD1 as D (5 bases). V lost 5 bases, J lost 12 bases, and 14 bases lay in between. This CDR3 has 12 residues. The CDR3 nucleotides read TGTGCCAGCAGTGTAGGTGGGGCATCGCAGTTCTTC. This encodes CASSVGGASQFF.

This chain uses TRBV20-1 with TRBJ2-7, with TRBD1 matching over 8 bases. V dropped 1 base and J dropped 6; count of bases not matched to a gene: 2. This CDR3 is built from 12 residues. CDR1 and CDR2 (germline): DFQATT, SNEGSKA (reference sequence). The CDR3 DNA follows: TGCAGTGCTAGAGGACAGGGGAGCGAGCAGTACTTC. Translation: CSARGQGSEQYF.

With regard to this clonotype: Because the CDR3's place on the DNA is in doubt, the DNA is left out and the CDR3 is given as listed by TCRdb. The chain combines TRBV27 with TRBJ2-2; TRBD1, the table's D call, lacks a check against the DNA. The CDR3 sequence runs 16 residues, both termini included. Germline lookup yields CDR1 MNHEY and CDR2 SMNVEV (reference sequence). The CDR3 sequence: CASSFVQGSTPGSCFF.

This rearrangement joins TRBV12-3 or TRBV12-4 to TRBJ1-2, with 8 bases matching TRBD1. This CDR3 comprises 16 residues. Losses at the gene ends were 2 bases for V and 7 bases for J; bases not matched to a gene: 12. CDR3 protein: CASSLSPPGTGFGYTF. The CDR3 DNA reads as TGTGCCAGCAGTTTATCGCCCCCCGGGACAGGCTTTGGCTACACCTTC.

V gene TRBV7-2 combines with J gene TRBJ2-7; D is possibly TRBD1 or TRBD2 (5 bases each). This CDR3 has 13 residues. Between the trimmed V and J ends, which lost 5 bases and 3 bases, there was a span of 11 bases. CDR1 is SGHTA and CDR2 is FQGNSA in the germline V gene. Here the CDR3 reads CASSHRDDYEQYF. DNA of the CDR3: TGTGCCAGCAGCCACCGGGACGACTACGAGCAGTACTTC. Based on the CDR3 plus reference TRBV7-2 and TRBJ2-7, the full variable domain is GAGVSQSPSNKVTEKGKDVELRCDPISGHTALYWYRQSLGQGLEFLIYFQGNSAPDKSGLPSDRFSAERTGGSVSTLTIQRTQQEDSAVYLCASSHRDDYEQYFGPGTRLTVT.

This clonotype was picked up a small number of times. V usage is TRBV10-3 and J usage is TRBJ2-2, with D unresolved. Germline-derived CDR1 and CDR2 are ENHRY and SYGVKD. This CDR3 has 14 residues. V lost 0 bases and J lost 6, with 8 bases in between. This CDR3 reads CAISESSAAGELFF. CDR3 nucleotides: TGTGCCATCAGTGAGTCCTCCGCTGCCGGGGAGCTGTTTTTT.

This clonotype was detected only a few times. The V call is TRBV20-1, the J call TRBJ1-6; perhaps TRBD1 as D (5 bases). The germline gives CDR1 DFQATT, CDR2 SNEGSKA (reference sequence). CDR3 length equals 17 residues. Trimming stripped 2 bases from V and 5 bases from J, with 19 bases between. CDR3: CSARSDGGVTDNSPLHF. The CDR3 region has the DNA TGCAGTGCTAGAAGTGATGGGGGGGTTACAGATAATTCACCCCTCCACTTT.

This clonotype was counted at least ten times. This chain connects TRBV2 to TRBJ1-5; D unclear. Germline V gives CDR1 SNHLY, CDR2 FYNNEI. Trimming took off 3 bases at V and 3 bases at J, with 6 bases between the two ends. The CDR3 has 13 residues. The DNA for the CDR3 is TGTGCCAGCAGTGACGAACTCAATCAGCCCCAGCATTTT. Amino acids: CASSDELNQPQHF.

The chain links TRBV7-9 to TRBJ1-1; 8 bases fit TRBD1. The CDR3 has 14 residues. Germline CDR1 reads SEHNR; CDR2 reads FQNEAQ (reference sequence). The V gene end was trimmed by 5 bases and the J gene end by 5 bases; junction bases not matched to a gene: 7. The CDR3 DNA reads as TGTGCCAGCAGCCCAAAGACAGGGGTGACTGAAGCTTTCTTT. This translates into CASSPKTGVTEAFF.

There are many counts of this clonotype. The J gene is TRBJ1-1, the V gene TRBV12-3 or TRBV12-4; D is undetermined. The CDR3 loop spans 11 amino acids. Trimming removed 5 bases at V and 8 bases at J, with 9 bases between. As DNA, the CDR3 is TGTGCCAGCAGTCCCGGCTCGGAAGCTTTCTTT. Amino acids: CASSPGSEAFF.

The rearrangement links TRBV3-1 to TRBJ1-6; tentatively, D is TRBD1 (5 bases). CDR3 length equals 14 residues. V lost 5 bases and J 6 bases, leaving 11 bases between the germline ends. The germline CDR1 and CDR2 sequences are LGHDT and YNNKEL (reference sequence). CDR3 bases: TGTGCCAGCAGCATGGTGGGGGGTAATTCACCCCTCCACTTT. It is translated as CASSMVGGNSPLHF.

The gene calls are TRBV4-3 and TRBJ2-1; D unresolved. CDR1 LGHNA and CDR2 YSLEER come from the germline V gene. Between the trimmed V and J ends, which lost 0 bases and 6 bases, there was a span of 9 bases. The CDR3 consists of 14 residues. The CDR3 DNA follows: TGCGCCAGCAGCCAAGATCTACTTATCAATGAGCAGTTCTTC. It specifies CASSQDLLINEQFF.

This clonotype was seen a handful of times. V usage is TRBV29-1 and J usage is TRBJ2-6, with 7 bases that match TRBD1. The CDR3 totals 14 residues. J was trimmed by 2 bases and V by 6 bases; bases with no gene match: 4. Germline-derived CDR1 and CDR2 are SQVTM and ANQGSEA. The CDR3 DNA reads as TGCAGCGTCGCTGACAGGGCTGGGGCCAACGTCCTGACTTTC. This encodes CSVADRAGANVLTF.